This TCR beta chain was observed in a study of spatial heterogeneity in lung cancer (dated by TCRdb to between 2018 and 2020). A note on the overall study: Beta-chain transcripts were consistently detected in greater numbers than alpha-chain transcripts, which likely reflects a higher abundance of beta-chain transcripts. In the raw uncorrected reads, each unique combination of TCR and UMI appeared on average more than ten times. TCR alpha and beta repertoires were quantitatively compared across multiple tumor regions, matched nontumor lung and blood in non-small cell lung cancer. TCR repertoire features were related to nonsynonymous mutation counts determined by whole-exome sequencing of tumor tissue. Both alpha and beta chains were TCR-sequenced in samples taken at surgery, namely 220 tumor regions, 62 to 70 matched nontumor lung samples and about 52 PBMC samples. The paper as a whole reports these results and caveats: Additional single-cell paired TCR alpha and beta sequencing was considered necessary to confirm, at a functional level, the hypothesis that regional TCRs recognize regional mutations.

For CDR1 and CDR2, the germline V gene lists LGHNA and YSLEER. The CDR3 contains 14 residues, cysteine and phenylalanine counted. Only the CDR3 portion is preserved as DNA: 42 bases, with reading frame beginning at the first base. V is shortened by 2 bases, J by 3 bases, and the region joining them spans 10 bases. The library relied on 5' RACE. The instrument given in TCRdb is NextSeq 500. In the TCR library protocol, a unique molecular identifier was attached to each TCR cDNA molecule so that PCR and sequencing errors could be corrected. The original methods were these. TCR identification, UMI-based error correction and CDR3 extraction were performed with Decombinator tools. Expanded TCRs were defined as those above a frequency of 2 per 1,000, corresponding to the top 1% of the tumor frequency distribution. Rényi diversity was computed with the R vegan package after subsampling each repertoire 100 times to 5,000 TCRs. CDR3 similarity networks were constructed using string-kernel similarity of amino acid triplets, with links drawn between CDR3s whose pairwise similarity was above 0.82. TCRdb reprocessed the public reads (quality trimming at Q25 with fastp, clone calling with MiXCR) and kept in-frame beta chains. Rows matching on CDR3 protein sequence are summarized as one entry with the most common DNA and genes. TCRdb, rather than the study authors, made the V and J calls. The sample data list roughly 1,100 distinct CDR3 sequences, and over 5% of these were observed just once. The biggest ten clones account for about an eighth of the sample.

Based on its abundance in the sample, this clonotype is large (0.1 to 1%). This clone's antigen is unknown. Per-base quality was not reported, and no clone a single base away is much larger than it. The time point label on this specimen signifies: sample taken at primary tumor resection. Without any cell sorting, TCR sequencing was performed on whole RNA extracted either from tumor and nontumor lung tissue or from cryopreserved PBMC samples. Samples were obtained from around 72 patients with early-stage, untreated non-small cell lung cancer from the lung TRACERx cohort. Only patients with enough RNA available from two or more tumor regions were chosen for TCR sequencing. Before selection, tumor and adjacent nontumor lung specimens were reviewed by a lung pathologist.

Here the sequenced sample was normal lung tissue next to the tumor, taken at surgery. The V gene is TRBV4-3 and the J gene is TRBJ1-1, with no confidently assigned D gene. The sequence came from a male donor with early-stage non-small cell lung cancer. The sequenced DNA is TGCGCCAGCAGCCAAAGAGCAGGAGACACTGAAGCTTTCTTT. This codes for CASSQRAGDTEAFF.